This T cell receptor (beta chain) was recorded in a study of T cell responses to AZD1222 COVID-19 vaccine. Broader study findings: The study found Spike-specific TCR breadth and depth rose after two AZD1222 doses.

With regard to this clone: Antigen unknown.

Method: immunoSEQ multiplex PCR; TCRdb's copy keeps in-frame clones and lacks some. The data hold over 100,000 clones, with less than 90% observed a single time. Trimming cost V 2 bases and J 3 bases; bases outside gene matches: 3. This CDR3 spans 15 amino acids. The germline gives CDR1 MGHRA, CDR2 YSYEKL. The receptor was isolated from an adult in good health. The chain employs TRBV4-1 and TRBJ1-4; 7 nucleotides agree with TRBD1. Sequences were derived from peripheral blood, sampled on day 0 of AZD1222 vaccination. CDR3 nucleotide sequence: TGCGCCAGCAGCCAACCCGACAGGGCTAATGAAAAACTGTTTTTT. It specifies CASSQPDRANEKLFF.